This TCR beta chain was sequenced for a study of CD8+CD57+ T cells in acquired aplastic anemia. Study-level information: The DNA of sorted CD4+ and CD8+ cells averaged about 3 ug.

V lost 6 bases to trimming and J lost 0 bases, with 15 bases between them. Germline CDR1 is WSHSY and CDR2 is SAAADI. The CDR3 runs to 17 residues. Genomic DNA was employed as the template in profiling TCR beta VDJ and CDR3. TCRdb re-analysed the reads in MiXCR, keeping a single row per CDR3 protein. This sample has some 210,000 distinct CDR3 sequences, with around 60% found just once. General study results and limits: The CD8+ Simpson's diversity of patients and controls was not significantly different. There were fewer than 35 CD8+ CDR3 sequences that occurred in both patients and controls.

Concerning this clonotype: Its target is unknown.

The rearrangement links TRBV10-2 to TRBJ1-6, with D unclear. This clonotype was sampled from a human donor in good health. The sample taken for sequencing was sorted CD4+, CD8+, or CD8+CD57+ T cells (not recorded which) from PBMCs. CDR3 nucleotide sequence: TGCGCCAGCAGAGACCTCAAAGGGAGCTCCTATAATTCACCCCTCCACTTT. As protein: CASRDLKGSSYNSPLHF.